This TCR beta chain was profiled in a study of response to subunit inactivated influenza vaccine (dated by TCRdb to 2016 to 2019). A note on the overall study: Deep quantitative profiling of the T cell receptor repertoire was used in the study to follow responses to a trivalent subunit inactivated influenza vaccine. Results the study describes overall, beyond this receptor: According to the authors, only a limited number of new T cells may be recruited by each seasonal influenza vaccination.

Details on this clonotype: The antigen it recognizes is unknown. The input lacks base qualities; no much larger clone sits a single base away.

The method was RT-PCR. Sequencing was performed on an Illumina HiSeq 2500. In-frame beta chains were kept once TCRdb had trimmed the public reads at Q25 with fastp and called clones with MiXCR. Rows merge per CDR3 protein into single entries with the most common DNA and genes. Here the sample has roughly 520,000 distinct CDR3 sequences; about 25% occur a single time. 1.5% to 2% of the sample belongs to the ten largest clones. This receptor was identified in a man aged 45 to 65 who received an inactivated influenza vaccine. Donor details come from another sample of the same person, matched by shared clones. This material consisted of CD4+ T cells sorted from PBMCs, taken around 5 days after vaccination.

The DNA sequence is as follows: TGCGCCAGCAGCCGACTGGGGGGTATCCGGCAGCCCCAGCATTTT. The translation is CASSRLGGIRQPQHF. The sequence links TRBV4-1 to TRBJ1-5; the D gene is perhaps TRBD1, on 5 matching bases. CDR3 length: 15 amino acids, cysteine to phenylalanine. Here the CDR3 DNA is all that survives: 45 bases in frame from base 1. According to the germline V gene, CDR1 reads MGHRA and CDR2 reads YSYEKL. At the junction V is shortened by 4 bases and J by 7 bases, with 17 bases in between.